These 19 T cell receptor beta chains were sequenced from one sample in a study of CD8+CD57+ T cells in acquired aplastic anemia. TCR beta VDJ and CDR3 were profiled, and genomic DNA was the template. TCRdb reprocessed the reads via MiXCR and lists one record per CDR3 protein. Of hundreds of thousands of distinct CDR3 sequences in the sample, about two thirds are singletons; the top ten hold 4%. Material for sequencing was sorted CD4+, CD8+, or CD8+CD57+ T cells (not recorded which) from PBMCs. The receptors shown here come from a human donor in good health, serving as a control.

Regarding this clonotype: The junction does not match germline at one end; this may be a read error. V usage is TRBV7-2 and J usage is TRBJ1-3, with D unclear. The CDR3 consists of 13 residues. Looked up from germline, CDR1 is SGHTA and CDR2 is FQGNSA. CDR3 sequence: CASCKEIGNTIYF. Here the CDR3 DNA reads TGTGCCAGCTGCAAAGAGATTGGAAACACCATATATTTC.

A word on this clonotype: The conserved final phenylalanine or tryptophan is absent from the CDR3, which likely points to a read error. The chain uses TRBV7-7 and TRBJ2-5; weak D call: TRBD1 (6 bases). Germline-derived CDR1 and CDR2 are SSHAT and FNYEAQ (reference sequence). The CDR3 contains 14 residues. The DNA for the CDR3 is TGTGCTAGCAGCCAGGGTCAGGGGCGGGAGACCCAGTACCTC. Amino acids: CASSQGQGRETQYL.

V gene TRBV7-8 combines with J gene TRBJ2-1; D may be TRBD1 or TRBD2 (5 bases each). The J call may be wrong; the DNA end is better matched by TRBJ2-7. Germline assignment: CDR1 SGHVS and CDR2 FQNEAQ. The CDR3 covers 14 residues. The DNA of the CDR3 is TGTGCCAGCAGCCTAGGGACCGGGGCTGGCGAGCAGTACTTC. Translated: CASSLGTGAGEQYF.

This clonotype was counted many times. This rearrangement joins TRBV6-1 to TRBJ1-4; D not certain. The V and J ends lost 5 bases and 8 bases respectively, with 15 bases between them. This CDR3 has 14 residues. Germline V CDR1 and CDR2: MNHNS, SASEGT. CDR3 sequence (DNA): TGTGCCAGCAGTCAAAGGGAGGTTAGGGAAAAACTGTTTTTT. It encodes CASSQREVREKLFF.

The rearrangement links TRBV29-1 to TRBJ2-3; no firm D call. Germline V gene sequence: CDR1 SQVTM, CDR2 ANQGSEA. V lost 3 bases to trimming and J lost 0 bases, with 10 bases between them. This CDR3 is 14 amino acids long. The DNA of the CDR3 is TGCAGCGTTGAGCGTCCACCTAGCACAGATACGCAGTATTTT. This gives the protein CSVERPPSTDTQYF.

This clonotype was seen repeatedly, ten times or more. This chain connects TRBV4-2 to TRBJ2-3, with a tentative D call TRBD1 (5 bases). Trimming cost V 1 base and J 2 bases, with 16 bases left between them. The CDR3 runs to 17 residues. Per the germline V gene, CDR1 is LGHNA and CDR2 is YNFKEQ. In DNA, the CDR3 is TGTGCCAGCAGCCAAGGGGTAGGTGGGGCTAACACAGATACGCAGTATTTT. It encodes CASSQGVGGANTDTQYF.

As to this clonotype: A much larger clone sits a single nucleotide away, making a read error possible. The gene calls are TRBV12-3 or TRBV12-4 and TRBJ1-3; TRBD1 is a possible D gene (5 bases). CDR3 length: 16 amino acids. The CDR3 is CAGSLAPMGAGNTIYF. The CDR3 region has the DNA TGTGCCGGCAGTTTAGCCCCCATGGGGGCTGGAAACACCATATATTTT.

This clonotype was counted at least ten times. A junction boundary mismatches the germline segment, possibly from a read error. V gene TRBV7-9 combines with J gene TRBJ2-1, with TRBD1 identical over 8 bases. Germline loops: CDR1 SEHNR, CDR2 FQNEAQ (reference sequence). This CDR3 is 12 amino acids long. CDR3 protein: CASTLGQGTQFF. The CDR3, as DNA: TGTGCCAGCACCTTAGGACAGGGCACCCAGTTCTTC.

The genes are TRBV12-3 or TRBV12-4 and TRBJ2-7, with 8 bases that match TRBD2. The CDR3 spans 14 residues. J lost 6 bases, V lost 5 bases, and 9 bases had no gene match. DNA of the CDR3: TGTGCCAGCAGTGAAGCGGGGGAATGGGCCGAGCAGTACTTC. Encoded protein: CASSEAGEWAEQYF.

About this clonotype itself: A read error may produce the germline difference seen at one junction end. The chain uses TRBV2 and TRBJ1-4, with D hard to call. This CDR3 spans 13 amino acids. Germline V lookup: CDR1 SNHLY, CDR2 FYNNEI. CDR3 sequence reads: CASNVQAGEYLHF. For the CDR3, the DNA is TGTGCCAGCAACGTCCAGGCTGGGGAATACCTGCATTTT.

On this clonotype: The junction and the germline gene differ at one end; a read error may be behind it. The chain combines TRBV9 with TRBJ1-1; D ambiguous. Germline V CDR1 and CDR2: SGDLS, YYNGEE. The CDR3 spans 14 residues. CDR3 loop: CASSPGGRRTETFF. For the CDR3, the DNA is TGTGCCAGCAGCCCAGGCGGCCGGAGGACTGAAACTTTCTTT.

This clonotype showed up many times. V usage is TRBV19 and J usage is TRBJ1-1; D gene uncertain. Between the trimmed V and J ends, which lost 1 base and 3 bases, there was a span of 6 bases. The CDR3 sequence is 13 residues long. Germline CDR1 LNHDA, CDR2 SQIVND (reference sequence). In DNA form, the CDR3 reads TGTGCCAGTAGTATAGCAGAATACACTGAAGCTTTCTTT. Protein product: CASSIAEYTEAFF.

Notes on this clonotype: The conserved phenylalanine or tryptophan is not found at the CDR3 terminus, so this likely reflects a read error. The limits of the CDR3 on the DNA are not certain, so only TCRdb's listed CDR3 is given. The chain couples TRBV29-1 to TRBJ1-2; the table names TRBD1, a call not compared with the DNA. Germline values: CDR1 SQVTM, CDR2 ANQGSEA. The CDR3 region is 14 residues in length, termini included. The CDR3 sequence: CSARGQGAFGNTTY.

V usage is TRBV15 and J usage is TRBJ1-6; D might be TRBD1 (5 bases). The CDR3 sequence is 17 residues long. The germline gives CDR1 LNHNV, CDR2 YYDKDF (reference sequence). Deletions cut 3 bases from V and 9 bases from J, with 21 bases between. For the CDR3, the DNA is TGTGCCACCAGCAGCAGCCGGGTTCCAGGGAGAAGTTCACCCCTCCACTTT. This encodes CATSSSRVPGRSSPLHF.

For this clonotype: The junction differs from germline at one of its ends, possibly a read error. The V and J genes are TRBV7-8 and TRBJ1-5; perhaps TRBD1 as D (5 bases). CDR1 is SGHVS and CDR2 is FQNEAQ in the germline V gene. This CDR3 is built from 14 residues. Written as DNA, the CDR3 is TGTGCCAGCAGCAAAGACAGCACGGCGGATGAGCAGTTCTTT. It is translated as CASSKDSTADEQFF.

Turning to this clonotype: The junction differs from germline at one of its ends, possibly a read error. V usage is TRBV5-1 and J usage is TRBJ2-3, with TRBD2 matching over 7 bases. Germline-derived CDR1 and CDR2 are SGHRS and YFSETQ. This CDR3 comprises 15 residues. CDR3 bases: TGTGCCAGCAGCGTGGGGGGGTTAGGCACAGATACGCAGTATTTT. Amino acids: CASSVGGLGTDTQYF.

Concerning this clonotype: The CDR3 does not close with the conserved phenylalanine or tryptophan, likely indicating a read error. The DNA is omitted, as the CDR3 cannot be located on it reliably, and the CDR3 follows TCRdb's listing. The chain joins TRBV7-2 to TRBJ1-1; TRBD1 is the table's D call and was not checked against the DNA. The CDR3 contains 12 residues when both ends are counted. Germline assignment: CDR1 SGHTA and CDR2 FQGNSA. This chain's CDR3 is CASSQAASRSVI.

The chain uses TRBV20-1 and TRBJ2-3; D possibly corresponds to TRBD2 (6 bases). This CDR3 comprises 16 residues. Germline V gives CDR1 DFQATT, CDR2 SNEGSKA (reference sequence). V was shortened by 0 bases and J by 2 bases, with 15 bases between the two germline ends. The CDR3 DNA sequence: TGCAGTGCTAGAGACGTCCGGGGGTTGTACACAGATACGCAGTATTTT. Amino acid sequence: CSARDVRGLYTDTQYF.

CDR3 loop: CSANWGTGGTYEQYF. The CDR3 DNA sequence: TGCAGTGCTAACTGGGGGACAGGGGGAACCTACGAGCAGTACTTC. The rearrangement joins TRBV20-1 to TRBJ2-7; 11 positions agree with TRBD1. V shed 4 bases and J 2 bases; nucleotides not matched to a gene: 7. The CDR3 loop spans 15 amino acids. Germline V gene sequence: CDR1 DFQATT, CDR2 SNEGSKA (reference sequence).